The next 28 T cell receptor beta chains were all read from a single sample in a study of T cell responses to AZD1222 COVID-19 vaccine (dated by TCRdb to the early 2020s). Read against the paper, the sample's time point label means: baseline before first vaccination. The library came from the immunoSEQ multiplex PCR assay. The table comes from immuneACCESS by way of TCRdb, which keeps in-frame sequences with V and J called. Part of the clones is missing from these tables; in studies checked, under half for an unresolved V gene and the rest for unknown reasons. The sample table contains 75,000 to 90,000 clones; only one count was recorded for 75% to 90% of them. Over 2% of the sample is in the top ten clones. Here the sequenced sample was peripheral blood, taken on day 0 of AZD1222 vaccination. These receptors were taken from an adult in good health.

The CDR3 loop reads CASSPLGIGSNNEQFF. In nucleotides, the CDR3 is TGTGCCAGCAGCCCCCTAGGTATCGGGAGCAACAATGAGCAGTTCTTC. This sequence joins TRBV5-8 and TRBJ2-1, with a weak D call TRBD2 (6 bases). With 4 bases removed from V and 5 bases from J, the gap between germline ends came to 19 bases. The germline V gene encodes CDR1 SGHTS and CDR2 YDEGEE. The CDR3 runs to 16 residues.

The chain employs TRBV6-5 and TRBJ1-4; TRBD1 matches 7 bases. Germline CDR1 and CDR2: MNHEY and SVGAGI. The CDR3 spans 15 residues. Trimming at V came to 6 bases and at J to 6 bases, leaving 10 bases not matched to a gene. Here the CDR3 DNA reads TGTGCCAGCAGCCAGCACAGGGGCGGGGATGAAAAACTGTTTTTT. Translated, it gives CASSQHRGGDEKLFF.

The chain uses TRBV15 and TRBJ1-1, with TRBD1 as a possible D gene (5 bases). Per germline, CDR1 LNHNV and CDR2 YYDKDF (reference sequence). The CDR3 runs 14 residues. V was shortened by 1 base and J by 6 bases, with 12 bases between the two germline ends. In nucleotides, the CDR3 is TGTGCCACCAGCAGAGTCCGACAGAATCCTGAAGCTTTCTTT. It is translated as CATSRVRQNPEAFF. Full variable domain (remainder filled in from reference TRBV15 and TRBJ1-1): DAMVIQNPRYQVTQFGKPVTLSCSQTLNHNVMYWYQQKSSQAPKLLFHYYDKDFNNEADTPDNFQSRRPNTSFCFLDIRSPGLGDTAMYLCATSRVRQNPEAFFGQGTRLTVV.

The chain recombines TRBV13 with TRBJ2-7; 10 bases align to TRBD2. CDR3 length: 15 residues. Germline values: CDR1 PRHDT, CDR2 FYEKMQ (reference sequence). Trimming cost V 3 bases and J 7 bases; bases outside gene matches: 9. The CDR3: CASSFLGTSVGEQYF. The DNA of the CDR3 is TGTGCCAGCAGCTTTCTGGGGACTAGCGTGGGAGAGCAGTACTTC. The entire variable domain, with the rest obtained from reference TRBV13 and TRBJ2-7, is as follows: AAGVIQSPRHLIKEKRETATLKCYPIPRHDTVYWYQQGPGQDPQFLISFYEKMQSDKGSIPDRFSAQQFSDYHSELNMSSLELGDSALYFCASSFLGTSVGEQYFGPGTRLTVT.

V gene TRBV29-1 combines with J gene TRBJ1-4; the match to TRBD1 covers 7 bases. The germline V gene encodes CDR1 SQVTM and CDR2 ANQGSEA. This CDR3 is built from 15 residues. The ends lost 0 bases at V and 8 bases at J; junction bases unmatched: 9. CDR3 in DNA: TGCAGCGTTGAAGACCGGACAGGCGATGGGGAAAAACTGTTTTTT. This codes for CSVEDRTGDGEKLFF.

V usage is TRBV7-2 and J usage is TRBJ1-4; 9 bases line up with TRBD1. The V gene's germline CDR1 is SGHTA and CDR2 FQGNSA. With V trimmed by 6 bases and J by 8 bases, 10 bases remained unmatched. The CDR3 loop spans 15 amino acids. CDR3 sequence: CASSIPGQGAEKLFF. CDR3 DNA sequence: TGTGCCAGCAGTATCCCGGGACAGGGTGCAGAAAAACTGTTTTTT.

V usage is TRBV9 and J usage is TRBJ2-7; 7 bases agree with TRBD2. CDR3 size: 14 residues. Germline CDR1 is SGDLS and CDR2 is YYNGEE. V dropped 4 bases and J dropped 1; count of bases not matched to a gene: 5. The CDR3 bases are TGTGCCAGCAGCCCCGGGGGGATATCCTACGAGCAGTACTTC. Its protein is CASSPGGISYEQYF.

The CDR3 region is CASSLEDWGYTF. The CDR3 DNA is TGTGCCAGCAGCTTAGAAGATTGGGGCTACACCTTC. The chain couples TRBV7-9 to TRBJ1-2; D is undetermined. Germline lookup yields CDR1 SEHNR and CDR2 FQNEAQ (reference sequence). CDR3 length equals 12 residues. Trimming cost V 1 base and J 8 bases, with 8 bases left between them.

In DNA, the CDR3 is TGTGCCAGCATAACGACTGAAGCGGGGGGGATAGAGACCCAGTACTTC. It codes for CASITTEAGGIETQYF. The rearrangement uses TRBV7-9 and TRBJ2-5, with TRBD2 matching 10 bases. The germline V gene encodes CDR1 SEHNR and CDR2 FQNEAQ (reference sequence). The CDR3 spans 16 residues. Trimming removed 7 bases from V and 4 bases from J; junction bases left unmatched: 12.

This chain connects TRBV3-1 (or the pseudogene TRBV3-2) to TRBJ2-1, with TRBD1 matching over 12 bases. This CDR3 spans 16 amino acids. The V and J ends lost 1 base and 8 bases, in that order; junction bases with no gene match: 6. Germline V gene sequence: CDR1 LGHDT, CDR2 YNNKEL (reference sequence). The CDR3 DNA sequence: TGTGCCAGCAGCCAAGGGGGACAGGGGGCTGGGGATGAGCAGTTCTTC. It yields the protein CASSQGGQGAGDEQFF.

The V gene is TRBV7-6, the J gene TRBJ2-2, with D tentatively TRBD2 (6 bases). Germline assignment: CDR1 SGHVS and CDR2 FNYEAQ. CDR3 length: 17 residues. V lost 1 base and J 3 bases, leaving 15 bases between the germline ends. The DNA for the CDR3 is TGTGCCAGCAGCTTAGAGACCGCGGGGTGGGACACCGGGGAGCTGTTTTTT. Translation gives CASSLETAGWDTGELFF.

V is TRBV5-1 and J is TRBJ1-2; TRBD1 aligns across 7 bases. The CDR3 spans 15 residues. Trimming cost V 4 bases and J 8 bases; bases outside gene matches: 14. Germline V gene lookup returns CDR1 SGHRS and CDR2 YFSETQ. In DNA, the CDR3 is TGCGCCAGCAGCAGAGCAGGGGGGGATTCCCTCGGCTACACCTTC. Protein product: CASSRAGGDSLGYTF.

The chain couples TRBV12-3 or TRBV12-4 to TRBJ1-5, with D possibly matching TRBD1 (6 bases). The CDR3 contains 13 residues. The V and J ends lost 5 bases and 9 bases respectively, with 14 bases between them. CDR3 sequence reads: CASSPQQGAPQHF. In nucleotides, the CDR3 is TGTGCCAGCAGTCCTCAACAGGGTGCGCCCCAGCATTTT.

This clone came up a few times. CDR3 bases: TGTGCCAGCAGCTCGATATCGGGGGGCGGCCCGTATTTT. It codes for CASSSISGGGPYF. The chain is built from TRBV11-1 and TRBJ2-3; perhaps TRBD2 as D (7 bases). This CDR3 is built from 13 residues. Germline V gene lookup returns CDR1 SGHAT and CDR2 FQDESV (reference sequence). V was pared by 4 bases and J by 14 bases, with 19 bases between.

The chain employs TRBV11-3 and TRBJ2-1; tentative D call: TRBD2 (7 bases). CDR1 is SGHNT, CDR2 YENEEA, per germline. This CDR3 has 15 residues. Between the trimmed V and J ends, which lost 5 bases and 4 bases, there was a span of 15 bases. CDR3 in DNA: TGTGCCAGCAGCCTAGGGGGGACTATTTACAATGAGCAGTTCTTC. It is translated as CASSLGGTIYNEQFF.

V is TRBV27 and J is TRBJ2-1, with 7 bases aligning to TRBD2. Germline-derived CDR1 and CDR2 are MNHEY and SMNVEV (reference sequence). The junction had 7 bases not matched to a gene; V was cut back by 5 bases and J by 6 bases. The CDR3 sequence is 14 residues long. The CDR3 DNA reads as TGTGCCAGCAGTCTAGGACTAGGGTCCAATGAGCAGTTCTTC. Translation gives CASSLGLGSNEQFF.

The V and J genes are TRBV4-3 and TRBJ1-2; no reliable D call. Germline V lookup: CDR1 LGHNA, CDR2 YSLEER. CDR3 length: 15 amino acids. V lost 1 base to trimming and J lost 4 bases, with 13 bases between them. In DNA, the CDR3 is TGCGCCAGCAGCCAAGTTGAGTTTGACCGCTATGGCTACACCTTC. Encoded protein: CASSQVEFDRYGYTF.

DNA of the CDR3: TGTGCCAGCAGTGAATGGTACAGGGCCTGGGGCTACACCTTC. This gives the protein CASSEWYRAWGYTF. The rearrangement uses TRBV6-1 and TRBJ1-2, with TRBD1 as a possible D gene (6 bases). Between the trimmed V and J ends, which lost 2 bases and 8 bases, there was a span of 15 bases. CDR1 MNHNS and CDR2 SASEGT come from the germline V gene. The CDR3 is made up of 14 amino acids.

The chain links TRBV10-1 to TRBJ1-1; the D is unclear. This CDR3 comprises 13 residues. Looked up from germline, CDR1 is WNHNN and CDR2 is SYGVQD (reference sequence). The V gene lost 2 bases and the J gene lost 1 base, with 5 bases spanning the gap. In DNA form, the CDR3 reads TGCGCCAGCAGTGAGGACGGGAACACTGAAGCTTTCTTT. This gives the protein CASSEDGNTEAFF.

The V and J genes are TRBV15 and TRBJ1-5, with D hard to call. Germline lookup yields CDR1 LNHNV and CDR2 YYDKDF (reference sequence). V was pared by 0 bases and J by 2 bases, with 17 bases between. The CDR3 consists of 18 residues. The CDR3 DNA is TGTGCCACCAGCAGAGAGTCCCTGATTGGGATTGGCAATCAGCCCCAGCATTTT. Translated: CATSRESLIGIGNQPQHF.

This clone has a handful of counts. This chain uses TRBV30 with TRBJ1-1; D is undetermined. The CDR3 is 13 residues long. Germline V gene sequence: CDR1 GTSNPN, CDR2 SVGIG (reference sequence). V lost 4 bases, J lost 2 bases, and 11 bases lay in between. The CDR3 region is CAWTYGKNTEAFF. In DNA, the CDR3 is TGTGCCTGGACTTACGGAAAAAACACTGAAGCTTTCTTT.

The chain recombines TRBV5-1 with TRBJ1-6; D unresolved. The CDR3 is 13 amino acids. CDR1 and CDR2 from the germline V gene are SGHRS and YFSETQ. Trimming removed 1 base at V and 8 bases at J, with 7 bases between. CDR3 in DNA: TGCGCCAGCAGCTTGTACCTCGATTCACCCCTCCACTTT. This codes for CASSLYLDSPLHF.

This chain uses TRBV7-3 with TRBJ2-1, with TRBD2 matching 11 bases. CDR1 is SGHTA, CDR2 FQGTGA, per germline. The CDR3 is 15 amino acids. V shed 1 base, J shed 7 bases, and the junction held 3 bases outside the gene matches. DNA for the CDR3: TGTGCCAGCAGCTTAATAGCGGGAGGGCAGAATGAGCAGTTCTTC. Amino acid sequence: CASSLIAGGQNEQFF.

The chain uses TRBV29-1 and TRBJ2-7; D may be TRBD2 (5 bases). The ends were cut back, 6 bases at V and 5 bases at J, with 14 bases in the middle. There are 12 residues in the CDR3. Germline lookup yields CDR1 SQVTM and CDR2 ANQGSEA. Written as DNA, the CDR3 is TGCAGCGTCGATGACCGGGGTGACGAGCAGTACTTC. Residues: CSVDDRGDEQYF.

This clone has a handful of counts. The chain employs TRBV30 and TRBJ1-2; D unresolved. The length of the CDR3 is 13 residues. Germline CDR1 GTSNPN, CDR2 SVGIG (reference sequence). V gave up 0 bases and J gave up 3 bases, with 8 bases separating them. CDR3 DNA: TGTGCCTGGAGTGTAGAGGCACACTATGGCTACACCTTC. Encoded protein: CAWSVEAHYGYTF.

This chain uses TRBV2 with TRBJ1-5; possible D gene TRBD1, 5 bases. The CDR3 runs 13 residues. V lost 8 bases and J lost 10, with 18 bases in between. Germline V gene sequence: CDR1 SNHLY, CDR2 FYNNEI. The CDR3 DNA is TGTGCCAGCCAGTACACCCCGGGGGGTCCCCAGCATTTT. Protein product: CASQYTPGGPQHF.

V usage is TRBV29-1 and J usage is TRBJ1-1; TRBD1 agrees at 8 bases. Unmatched junction bases numbered 7, after V lost 1 base and J lost 3 bases. Germline V gene sequence: CDR1 SQVTM, CDR2 ANQGSEA. The CDR3 has 15 amino acids. The CDR3 is CSVEGSGGADTEAFF. The CDR3 coding sequence is TGCAGCGTTGAAGGGTCAGGGGGCGCGGACACTGAAGCTTTCTTT.

The J gene is TRBJ2-1, the V gene TRBV19, with no clear D. Deletions cut 3 bases from V and 0 bases from J, with 9 bases between. CDR1 is LNHDA, CDR2 SQIVND, per germline (reference sequence). This CDR3 has 15 residues. CDR3 DNA sequence: TGTGCCAGTAGTATCGAGTCTAGCTCCTACAATGAGCAGTTCTTC. Its translation: CASSIESSSYNEQFF.